Shown below are 5 T cell receptor beta chains from a single sample sequenced in a study of blood T cell repertoires in COVID-19. The protocol was immunoSEQ multiplex PCR, while the TCRdb copy is restricted to in-frame clones and leaves out a portion. The sample holds 250,000 to 300,000 clones, 80% to 90% seen once. Sample: PBMCs or T cells enriched from blood (not recorded which). These receptors were obtained from a woman aged 50 to 65 who had recovered from COVID-19.

This chain uses TRBV11-2 with TRBJ2-1, with a weak D call TRBD1 (5 bases). Germline V gene data show CDR1 as SGHAT and CDR2 as FQNNGV. The CDR3 extends over 14 amino acids. Trimming removed 7 bases from V and 9 bases from J, with 19 bases in between. The CDR3 protein is CASNQGPRISEQFF. CDR3 sequence (DNA): TGTGCCAGCAACCAGGGCCCCCGAATAAGTGAGCAGTTCTTC.

The rearrangement uses TRBV5-1 and TRBJ2-1; 9 nucleotides agree with TRBD1. V lost 3 bases, J lost 9 bases, and 13 bases stayed unmatched. The germline V gene has CDR1 SGHRS and CDR2 YFSETQ. This CDR3 spans 16 amino acids. CDR3 nucleotide sequence: TGCGCCAGCAGCTCCGCAACTCAGGACAGGGGTGGTGAGCAGTTCTTC. This encodes CASSSATQDRGGEQFF.

The chain joins TRBV28 to TRBJ1-6; 8 nucleotides align to TRBD1. The germline gives CDR1 MDHEN, CDR2 SYDVKM. The V segment lost 2 bases and the J segment 7 bases; nucleotides outside the gene matches: 10. The CDR3 covers 17 residues. The CDR3 sequence: CASSLRYQTGVNSPLHF. In nucleotides, the CDR3 is TGTGCCAGCAGTTTACGCTACCAGACAGGGGTCAATTCACCCCTCCACTTT.

This chain uses TRBV5-1 with TRBJ2-3; TRBD2 aligns across 11 bases. The V gene's germline CDR1 is SGHRS and CDR2 YFSETQ. The CDR3 sequence is 16 residues long. V shed 4 bases and J 4 bases; nucleotides not matched to a gene: 8. CDR3 residues: CASSPIAGGVADTQYF. The CDR3 DNA is TGCGCCAGCAGCCCAATAGCGGGAGGGGTTGCAGATACGCAGTATTTT.

The rearrangement links TRBV28 to TRBJ1-4; TRBD1 agrees at 7 bases. Germline-derived CDR1 and CDR2 are MDHEN and SYDVKM. The ends lost 2 bases at V and 8 bases at J; junction bases unmatched: 8. This CDR3 has 15 amino acids. The CDR3 DNA follows: TGTGCCAGCAGTTTAAGGGGGCCGGTTGTAGAAAAACTGTTTTTT. Translation: CASSLRGPVVEKLFF.